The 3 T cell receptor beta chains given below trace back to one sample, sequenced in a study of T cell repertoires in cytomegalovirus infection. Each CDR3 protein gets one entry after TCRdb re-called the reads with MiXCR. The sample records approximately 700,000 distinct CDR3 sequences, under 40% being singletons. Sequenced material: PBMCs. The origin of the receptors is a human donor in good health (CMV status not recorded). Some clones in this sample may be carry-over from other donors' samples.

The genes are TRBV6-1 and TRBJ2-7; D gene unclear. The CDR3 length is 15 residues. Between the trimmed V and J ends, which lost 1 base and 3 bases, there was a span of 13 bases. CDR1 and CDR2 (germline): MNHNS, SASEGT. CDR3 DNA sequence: TGTGCCAGCAGTGAAGGGGTGATGGTGTACTACGAGCAGTACTTC. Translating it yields CASSEGVMVYYEQYF.

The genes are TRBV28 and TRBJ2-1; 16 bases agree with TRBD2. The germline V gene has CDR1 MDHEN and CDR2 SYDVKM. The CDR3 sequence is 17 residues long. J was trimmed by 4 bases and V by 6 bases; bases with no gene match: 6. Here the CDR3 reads CASRGGLAGGPYNEQFF. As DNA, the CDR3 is TGTGCCAGCAGAGGGGGACTAGCGGGAGGGCCTTACAATGAGCAGTTCTTC.

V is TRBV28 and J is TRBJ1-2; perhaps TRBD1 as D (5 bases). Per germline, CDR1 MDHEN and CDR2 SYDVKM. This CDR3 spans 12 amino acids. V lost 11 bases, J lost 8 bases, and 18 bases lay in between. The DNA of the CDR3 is TGTGCCTTTGGGACTGCACATGGCGGCTACACCTTC. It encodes CAFGTAHGGYTF.